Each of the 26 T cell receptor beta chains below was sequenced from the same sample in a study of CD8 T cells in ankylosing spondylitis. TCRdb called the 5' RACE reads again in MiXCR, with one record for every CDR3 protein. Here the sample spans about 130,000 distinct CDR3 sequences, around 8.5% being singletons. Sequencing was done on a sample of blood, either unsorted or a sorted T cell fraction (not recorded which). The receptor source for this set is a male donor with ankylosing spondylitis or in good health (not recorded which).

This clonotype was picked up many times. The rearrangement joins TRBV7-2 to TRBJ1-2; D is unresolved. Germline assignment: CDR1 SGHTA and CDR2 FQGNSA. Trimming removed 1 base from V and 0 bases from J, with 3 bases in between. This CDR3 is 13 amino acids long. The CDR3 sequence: CASSLVANYGYTF. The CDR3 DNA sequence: TGTGCCAGCAGCTTAGTTGCTAACTATGGCTACACCTTC.

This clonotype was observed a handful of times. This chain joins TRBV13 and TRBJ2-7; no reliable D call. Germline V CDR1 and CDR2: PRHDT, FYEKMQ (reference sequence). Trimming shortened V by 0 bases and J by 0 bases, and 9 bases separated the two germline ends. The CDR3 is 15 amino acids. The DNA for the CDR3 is TGTGCCAGCAGCTTAGGCGAACACCGCTCCTACGAGCAGTACTTC. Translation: CASSLGEHRSYEQYF.

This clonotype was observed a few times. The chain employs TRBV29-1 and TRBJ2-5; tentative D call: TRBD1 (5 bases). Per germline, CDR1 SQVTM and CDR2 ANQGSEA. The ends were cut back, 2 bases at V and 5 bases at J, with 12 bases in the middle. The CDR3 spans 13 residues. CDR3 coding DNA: TGCAGCGTTGAAACAGGAACAAGGGAGACCCAGTACTTC. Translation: CSVETGTRETQYF.

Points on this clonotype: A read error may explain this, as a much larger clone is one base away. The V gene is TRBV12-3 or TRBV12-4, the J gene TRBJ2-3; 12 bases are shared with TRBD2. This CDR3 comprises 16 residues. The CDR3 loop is CASSFKTSGRGDTKYF. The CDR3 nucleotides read TGTGCCAGCAGTTTCAAGACTAGCGGGAGAGGAGATACGAAGTATTTT.

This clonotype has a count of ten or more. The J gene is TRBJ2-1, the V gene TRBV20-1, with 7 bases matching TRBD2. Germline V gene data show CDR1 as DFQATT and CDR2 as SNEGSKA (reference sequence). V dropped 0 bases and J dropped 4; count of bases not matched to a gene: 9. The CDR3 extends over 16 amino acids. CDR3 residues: CSARDIIWEGYNEQFF. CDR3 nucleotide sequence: TGCAGTGCTAGAGACATCATATGGGAGGGATACAATGAGCAGTTCTTC.

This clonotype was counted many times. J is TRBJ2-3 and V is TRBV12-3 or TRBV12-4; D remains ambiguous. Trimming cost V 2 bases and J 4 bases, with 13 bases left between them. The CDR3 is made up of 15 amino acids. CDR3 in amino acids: CASSLSWESSDTQYF. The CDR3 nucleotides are TGTGCCAGCAGTTTATCGTGGGAAAGCTCAGATACGCAGTATTTT.

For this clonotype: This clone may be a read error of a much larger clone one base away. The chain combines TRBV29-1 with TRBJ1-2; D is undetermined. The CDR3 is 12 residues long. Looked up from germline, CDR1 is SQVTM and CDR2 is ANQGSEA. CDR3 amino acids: CTIGDSNCGYTF. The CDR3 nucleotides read TGCACCATTGGAGATAGCAACTGTGGCTACACCTTC.

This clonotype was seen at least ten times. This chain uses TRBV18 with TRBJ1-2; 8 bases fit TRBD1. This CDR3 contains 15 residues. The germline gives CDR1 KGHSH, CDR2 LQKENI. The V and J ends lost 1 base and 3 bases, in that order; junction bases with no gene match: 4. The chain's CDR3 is CASSPRTGKDYGYTF. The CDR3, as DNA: TGTGCCAGCTCACCACGGACAGGGAAGGACTATGGCTACACCTTC.

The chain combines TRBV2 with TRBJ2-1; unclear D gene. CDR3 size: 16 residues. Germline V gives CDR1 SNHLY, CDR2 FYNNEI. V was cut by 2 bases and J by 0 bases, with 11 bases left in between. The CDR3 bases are TGTGCCAGCAGTGAATTTGGAGAGACCTCCTACAATGAGCAGTTCTTC. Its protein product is CASSEFGETSYNEQFF.

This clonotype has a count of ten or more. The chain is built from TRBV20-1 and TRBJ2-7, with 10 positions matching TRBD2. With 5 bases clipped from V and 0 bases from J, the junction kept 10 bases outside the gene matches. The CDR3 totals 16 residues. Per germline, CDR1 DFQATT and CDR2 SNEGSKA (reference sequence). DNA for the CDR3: TGCAGTGCTTACAGGGGAGGACTAGCGGACTCCTACGAGCAGTACTTC. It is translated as CSAYRGGLADSYEQYF.

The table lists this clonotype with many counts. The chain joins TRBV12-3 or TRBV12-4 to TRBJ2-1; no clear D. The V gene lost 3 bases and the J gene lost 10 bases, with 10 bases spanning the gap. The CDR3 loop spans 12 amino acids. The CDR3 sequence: CASSLSRAEQFF. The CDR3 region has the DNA TGTGCCAGCAGTTTGAGTAGGGCGGAGCAGTTCTTC.

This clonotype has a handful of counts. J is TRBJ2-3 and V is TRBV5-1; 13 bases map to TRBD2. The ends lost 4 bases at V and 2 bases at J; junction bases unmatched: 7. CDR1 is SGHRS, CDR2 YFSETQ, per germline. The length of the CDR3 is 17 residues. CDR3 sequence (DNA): TGCGCCAGCAGCATACCGGGACTAGCGGGATCCACAGATACGCAGTATTTT. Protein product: CASSIPGLAGSTDTQYF.

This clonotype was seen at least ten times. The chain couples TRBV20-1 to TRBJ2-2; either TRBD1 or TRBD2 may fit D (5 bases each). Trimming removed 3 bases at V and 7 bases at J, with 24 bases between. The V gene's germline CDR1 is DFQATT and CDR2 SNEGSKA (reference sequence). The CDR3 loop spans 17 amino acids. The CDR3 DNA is TGCAGTGCTAGCCTCTCCACTAGGGGAATAGGCGTCGGGGAGCTGTTTTTT. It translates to CSASLSTRGIGVGELFF.

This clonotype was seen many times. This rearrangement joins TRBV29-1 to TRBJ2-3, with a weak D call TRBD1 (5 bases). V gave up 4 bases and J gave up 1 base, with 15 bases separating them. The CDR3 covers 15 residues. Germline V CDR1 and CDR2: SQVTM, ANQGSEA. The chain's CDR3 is CSVATGHSGTDTQYF. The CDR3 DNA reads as TGCAGCGTTGCCACTGGACACTCGGGCACAGATACGCAGTATTTT.

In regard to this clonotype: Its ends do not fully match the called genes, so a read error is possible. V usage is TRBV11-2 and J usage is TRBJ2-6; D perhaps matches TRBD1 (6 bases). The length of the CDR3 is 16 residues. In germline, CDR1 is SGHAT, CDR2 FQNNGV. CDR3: CASSPDRTSGANGLTF. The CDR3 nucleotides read TGTGCCAGCAGCCCGGACAGAACCTCTGGGGCCAACGGCCTGACTTTC. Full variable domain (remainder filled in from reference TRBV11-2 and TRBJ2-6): EAGVAQSPRYKIIEKRQSVAFWCNPISGHATLYWYQQILGQGPKLLIQFQNNGVVDDSQLPKDRFSAERLKGVDSTLKIQPAKLEDSAVYLCASSPDRTSGANGLTFGAGSRLTVL.

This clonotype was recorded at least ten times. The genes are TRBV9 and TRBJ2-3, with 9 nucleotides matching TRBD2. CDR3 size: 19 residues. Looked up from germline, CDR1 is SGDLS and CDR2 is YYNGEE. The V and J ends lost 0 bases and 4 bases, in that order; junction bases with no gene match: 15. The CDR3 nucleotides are TGTGCCAGCAGCGTAGCTGCGCGGTTCGCTAGCGGGATCCCAGATACGCAGTATTTT. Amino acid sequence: CASSVAARFASGIPDTQYF.

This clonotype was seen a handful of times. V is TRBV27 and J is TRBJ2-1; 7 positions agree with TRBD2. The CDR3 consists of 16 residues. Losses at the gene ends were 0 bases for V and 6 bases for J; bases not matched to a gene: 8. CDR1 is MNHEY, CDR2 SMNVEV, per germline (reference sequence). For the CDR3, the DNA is TGTGCCAGCAGTTTATCCGCGGGAGTCGGTATCAATGAGCAGTTCTTC. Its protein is CASSLSAGVGINEQFF.

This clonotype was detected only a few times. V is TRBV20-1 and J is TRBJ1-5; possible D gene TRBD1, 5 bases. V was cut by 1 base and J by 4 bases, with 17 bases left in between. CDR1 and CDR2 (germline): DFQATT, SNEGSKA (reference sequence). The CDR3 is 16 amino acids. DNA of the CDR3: TGCAGTGCTAGAGCCGATGGGGGTCTATGGAATCAGCCCCAGCATTTT. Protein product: CSARADGGLWNQPQHF.

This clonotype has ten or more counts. The CDR3 reads CSARGPGIPFETQYF. The CDR3 DNA sequence: TGCAGTGCTAGGGGACCAGGGATCCCATTCGAGACCCAGTACTTC. The chain carries TRBV20-1 and TRBJ2-5; either TRBD1 or TRBD2 may fit D (5 bases each). Germline V CDR1 and CDR2: DFQATT, SNEGSKA (reference sequence). Trimming removed 3 bases at V and 5 bases at J, with 19 bases between. The CDR3 is 15 residues long.

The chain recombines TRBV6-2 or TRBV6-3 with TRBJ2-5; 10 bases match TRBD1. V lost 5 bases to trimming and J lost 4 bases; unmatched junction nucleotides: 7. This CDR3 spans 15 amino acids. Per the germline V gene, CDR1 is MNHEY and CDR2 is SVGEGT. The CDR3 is CASSQDRGPGETQYF. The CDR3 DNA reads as TGTGCCAGCAGTCAAGACAGGGGGCCAGGAGAGACCCAGTACTTC.

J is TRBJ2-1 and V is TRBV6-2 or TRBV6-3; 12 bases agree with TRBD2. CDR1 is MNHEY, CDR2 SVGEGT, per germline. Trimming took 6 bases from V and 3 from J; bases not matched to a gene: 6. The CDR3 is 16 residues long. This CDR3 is CASSPGTSGYYNEQFF. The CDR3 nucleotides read TGTGCCAGCAGCCCTGGGACTAGCGGGTACTACAATGAGCAGTTCTTC.

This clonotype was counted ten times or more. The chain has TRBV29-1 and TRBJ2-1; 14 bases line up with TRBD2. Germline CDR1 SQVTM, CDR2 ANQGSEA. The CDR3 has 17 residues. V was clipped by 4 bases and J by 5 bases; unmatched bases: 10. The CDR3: CSVGGLAGGRGHNEQFF. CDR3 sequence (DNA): TGCAGCGTTGGAGGACTAGCGGGAGGACGTGGCCACAATGAGCAGTTCTTC.

CDR3 coding DNA: TGTGCCACCTCGTCTGCGGGGGCGCGCGACGAGCAGTACTTC. This sequence encodes CATSSAGARDEQYF. The V gene is TRBV18, the J gene TRBJ2-7; a possible D gene is TRBD2 (7 bases). CDR1 and CDR2 (germline): KGHSH, LQKENI. V lost 10 bases, J lost 5 bases, and 21 bases lay in between. The CDR3 sequence is 14 residues long.

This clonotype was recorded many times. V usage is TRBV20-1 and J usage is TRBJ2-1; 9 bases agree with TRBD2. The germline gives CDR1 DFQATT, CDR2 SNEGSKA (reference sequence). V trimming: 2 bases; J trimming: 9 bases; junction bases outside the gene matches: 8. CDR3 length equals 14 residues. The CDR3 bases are TGCAGTGCTAGAAGGGTAGCGGGAGACGGTGAGCAGTTCTTC. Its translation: CSARRVAGDGEQFF.

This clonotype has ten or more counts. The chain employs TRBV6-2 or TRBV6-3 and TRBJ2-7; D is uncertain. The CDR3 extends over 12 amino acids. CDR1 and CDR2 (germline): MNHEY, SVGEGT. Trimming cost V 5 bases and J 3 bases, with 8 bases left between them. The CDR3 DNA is TGTGCCAGCAGTGGCCTAAACTACGAGCAGTACTTC. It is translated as CASSGLNYEQYF.

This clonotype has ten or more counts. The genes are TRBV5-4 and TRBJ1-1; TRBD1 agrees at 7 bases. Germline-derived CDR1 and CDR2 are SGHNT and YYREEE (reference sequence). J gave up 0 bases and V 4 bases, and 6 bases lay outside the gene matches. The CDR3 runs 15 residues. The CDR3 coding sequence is TGTGCCAGCAGCGGGATGGGACAGATGAACACTGAAGCTTTCTTT. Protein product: CASSGMGQMNTEAFF.